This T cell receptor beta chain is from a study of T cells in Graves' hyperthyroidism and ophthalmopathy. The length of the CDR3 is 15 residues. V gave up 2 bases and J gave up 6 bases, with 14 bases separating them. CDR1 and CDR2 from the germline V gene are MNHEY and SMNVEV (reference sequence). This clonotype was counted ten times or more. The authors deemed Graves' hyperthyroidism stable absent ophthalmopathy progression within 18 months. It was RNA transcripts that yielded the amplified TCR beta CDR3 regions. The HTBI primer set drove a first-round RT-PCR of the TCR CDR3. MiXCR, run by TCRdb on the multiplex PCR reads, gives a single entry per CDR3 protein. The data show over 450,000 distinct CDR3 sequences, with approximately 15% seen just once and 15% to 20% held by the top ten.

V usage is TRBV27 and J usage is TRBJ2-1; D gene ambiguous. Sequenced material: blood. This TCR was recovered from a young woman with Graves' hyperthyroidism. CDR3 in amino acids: CASSLTLVSGNEQFF. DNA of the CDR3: TGTGCCAGCAGTTTAACCCTGGTGTCGGGCAATGAGCAGTTCTTC.